The 27 T cell receptor beta chains listed next were all sequenced from one sample in a study of blood T cell repertoires in COVID-19. The data were produced by immunoSEQ multiplex PCR, yet TCRdb's version contains in-frame clones alone and is incomplete. The repertoire holds around 400,000 clones, around 87% seen once, with roughly 2% in the top ten. Source material: peripheral blood. Receptor source: a woman aged 60 to 75 with COVID-19, enrolled during active disease.

The gene calls are TRBV9 and TRBJ2-7, with 7 bases that match TRBD1. This CDR3 spans 16 amino acids. The germline gives CDR1 SGDLS, CDR2 YYNGEE. The ends lost 0 bases at V and 4 bases at J; junction bases unmatched: 10. The CDR3 region is CASSVAYNDRAYEQYF. DNA of the CDR3: TGTGCCAGCAGCGTAGCGTATAACGACAGGGCGTACGAGCAGTACTTC.

V usage is TRBV5-6 and J usage is TRBJ1-1; 11 bases match TRBD1. This CDR3 is built from 15 residues. The V gene end was trimmed by 1 base and the J gene end by 5 bases; junction bases not matched to a gene: 4. Germline CDR1 is SGHDT and CDR2 is YYEEEE. CDR3: CASSLLRDRGTEAFF. The CDR3 DNA follows: TGTGCCAGCAGCTTGTTAAGGGACAGGGGGACTGAAGCTTTCTTT.

The chain joins TRBV18 to TRBJ2-2; D unresolved. CDR1 and CDR2 (germline): KGHSH, LQKENI. The germline V and J ends were trimmed by 3 bases and 7 bases, with 15 bases remaining between them. CDR3 length equals 15 residues. Here the CDR3 reads CASSPIRGASGELFF. CDR3 in DNA: TGTGCCAGCTCACCCATCCGTGGAGCTAGCGGGGAGCTGTTTTTT. Full variable domain (outside the CDR3, taken from reference TRBV18 and TRBJ2-2): NAGVMQNPRHLVRRRGQEARLRCSPMKGHSHVYWYRQLPEEGLKFMVYLQKENIIDESGMPKERFSAEFPKEGPSILRIQQVVRGDSAAYFCASSPIRGASGELFFGEGSRLTVL.

The rearrangement uses TRBV18 and TRBJ2-1, with D possibly being TRBD2 (5 bases). Trimming took off 3 bases at V and 8 bases at J, with 8 bases between the two ends. CDR1 and CDR2 (germline): KGHSH, LQKENI. The CDR3 loop spans 12 amino acids. In DNA form, the CDR3 reads TGTGCCAGCTCACCTCAGAGGGATGAGCAGTTCTTC. This gives the protein CASSPQRDEQFF.

This chain links TRBV5-1 with TRBJ2-3; D is possibly TRBD2 (5 bases). This CDR3 has 15 amino acids. Trimming stripped 2 bases from V and 1 base from J, with 11 bases between. Germline CDR1 SGHRS, CDR2 YFSETQ. The CDR3 DNA follows: TGCGCCAGCAGCTTATCGGGGATAGGCACAGATACGCAGTATTTT. This encodes CASSLSGIGTDTQYF.

V and J are TRBV10-3 and TRBJ2-3; 14 nucleotides match TRBD2. The V and J ends lost 10 bases and 6 bases, in that order; junction bases with no gene match: 6. Germline values: CDR1 ENHRY, CDR2 SYGVKD. The CDR3 totals 14 residues. The CDR3 here is CATMTSGGADTQYF. CDR3 DNA: TGTGCCACTATGACTAGCGGGGGGGCTGATACGCAGTATTTT.

The CDR3, as DNA: TGTGCCAGCAGCGCTGGACTAGCGGCGAGAGAGACCCAGTACTTC. It yields the protein CASSAGLAARETQYF. The J gene is TRBJ2-5, the V gene TRBV7-2; 10 bases map to TRBD2. V was clipped by 5 bases and J by 4 bases; unmatched bases: 7. Germline loops: CDR1 SGHTA, CDR2 FQGNSA. The CDR3 has 15 residues. The full variable domain, its missing parts supplied by reference TRBV7-2 and TRBJ2-5, is GAGVSQSPSNKVTEKGKDVELRCDPISGHTALYWYRQSLGQGLEFLIYFQGNSAPDKSGLPSDRFSAERTGGSVSTLTIQRTQQEDSAVYLCASSAGLAARETQYFGPGTRLLVL.

The chain employs TRBV27 and TRBJ1-5; D may be TRBD1 (5 bases). CDR1 MNHEY and CDR2 SMNVEV come from the germline V gene (reference sequence). This CDR3 comprises 15 residues. Trimming left V 5 bases short and J 3 bases short, with 14 bases between. Written as DNA, the CDR3 is TGTGCCAGCAGTCCGACCGGGACTATCAATCAGCCCCAGCATTTT. Translation: CASSPTGTINQPQHF.

CDR3: CASSEQGARYGYTF. The DNA of the CDR3 is TGTGCCAGCAGTGAACAGGGGGCGAGGTATGGCTACACCTTC. The chain links TRBV2 to TRBJ1-2; 8 bases are a match to TRBD1. V lost 2 bases, J lost 5 bases, and 4 bases stayed unmatched. The germline CDR1 and CDR2 sequences are SNHLY and FYNNEI. The CDR3 has 14 residues.

The V gene is TRBV18, the J gene TRBJ1-5, with 11 nucleotides matching TRBD1. The V gene end was trimmed by 5 bases and the J gene end by 6 bases; junction bases not matched to a gene: 12. The CDR3 is 17 residues long. Germline V gene data show CDR1 as KGHSH and CDR2 as LQKENI. Here the CDR3 DNA reads TGTGCCAGCTCAGTATCACGTCCGGGACAGGGGGTTCAGCCCCAGCATTTT. This encodes CASSVSRPGQGVQPQHF.

This clone was seen once. This chain uses TRBV7-9 with TRBJ1-2; the match to TRBD1 covers 7 bases. Losses at the gene ends were 5 bases for V and 7 bases for J; bases not matched to a gene: 7. The length of the CDR3 is 13 residues. The germline CDR1 and CDR2 sequences are SEHNR and FQNEAQ (reference sequence). The CDR3 nucleotides are TGTGCCAGCAGCGACACAGGGGACGGTGGCTACACCTTC. Encoded protein: CASSDTGDGGYTF.

This chain joins TRBV5-4 and TRBJ2-5; 8 bases are a match to TRBD2. This CDR3 is built from 14 residues. The germline gives CDR1 SGHNT, CDR2 YYREEE (reference sequence). After removal of 6 bases from V and 5 bases from J, the junction contained 9 bases not matched to a gene. The CDR3, as DNA: TGTGCCAGCAACCCGGGGGGGCCACTCGAGACCCAGTACTTC. It specifies CASNPGGPLETQYF. Full variable domain (remainder filled in from reference TRBV5-4 and TRBJ2-5): ETGVTQSPTHLIKTRGQQVTLRCSSQSGHNTVSWYQQALGQGPQFIFQYYREEENGRGNFPPRFSGLQFPNYSSELNVNALELDDSALYLCASNPGGPLETQYFGPGTRLLVL.

This clone was recorded once. The CDR3 nucleotides read TGTGCCACCAGACTGACGGGACAGGGGGCGCCCGGCTACACCTTC. Its translation is CATRLTGQGAPGYTF. The rearrangement joins TRBV15 to TRBJ1-2, with 12 bases aligning to TRBD1. The CDR3 totals 15 residues. CDR1 LNHNV and CDR2 YYDKDF come from the germline V gene (reference sequence). The V segment lost 6 bases and the J segment 8 bases; nucleotides outside the gene matches: 10.

The chain has TRBV4-2 and TRBJ1-4; 9 positions agree with TRBD1. After removal of 0 bases from V and 5 bases from J, the junction contained 4 bases not matched to a gene. The V gene's germline CDR1 is LGHNA and CDR2 YNFKEQ. The CDR3 has 16 amino acids. In DNA, the CDR3 is TGTGCCAGCAGCCAAGAGCCGGGACAGGGAAATGAAAAACTGTTTTTT. It is translated as CASSQEPGQGNEKLFF.

The chain recombines TRBV27 with TRBJ2-7; tentative D call: TRBD1 (5 bases). Per the germline V gene, CDR1 is MNHEY and CDR2 is SMNVEV (reference sequence). Trimming stripped 3 bases from V and 3 bases from J, with 12 bases between. The CDR3 sequence is 14 residues long. DNA of the CDR3: TGTGCCAGCAGTTTCCTAACCAGGGTCTACGAGCAGTACTTC. Its protein product is CASSFLTRVYEQYF.

The chain recombines TRBV7-9 with TRBJ2-4; 9 bases are shared with TRBD1. Germline V gene data show CDR1 as SEHNR and CDR2 as FQNEAQ (reference sequence). This CDR3 is 16 amino acids long. Trimming cost V 5 bases and J 1 base; bases outside gene matches: 6. The chain's CDR3 is CASSPTGGGAKNIQYF. DNA for the CDR3: TGTGCCAGCAGCCCGACAGGGGGGGGTGCCAAAAACATTCAGTACTTC.

The genes are TRBV30 and TRBJ1-4; 8 bases fit TRBD1. Germline-derived CDR1 and CDR2 are GTSNPN and SVGIG (reference sequence). The CDR3 is 13 residues long. J gave up 9 bases and V 1 base, and 4 bases lay outside the gene matches. CDR3 in DNA: TGTGCCTGGAGTGCAGGGGGCGCACAAAAACTGTTTTTT. Residues: CAWSAGGAQKLFF.

The V gene is TRBV5-1, the J gene TRBJ2-5; TRBD2 matches 12 bases. The CDR3 extends over 17 amino acids. Trimming at V came to 3 bases and at J to 4 bases, leaving 10 bases not matched to a gene. CDR1 and CDR2 (germline): SGHRS, YFSETQ. The CDR3 sequence is CASSYYPSGGAGETQYF. CDR3 coding DNA: TGCGCCAGCAGCTACTACCCTAGCGGGGGGGCCGGAGAGACCCAGTACTTC.

The V and J genes are TRBV5-1 and TRBJ2-5; 7 positions agree with TRBD2. J was trimmed by 6 bases and V by 0 bases; bases with no gene match: 8. The germline CDR1 and CDR2 sequences are SGHRS and YFSETQ. The CDR3 covers 15 residues. The DNA of the CDR3 is TGCGCCAGCAGCTTGGACGAGGGAGGGGAAAAGACCCAGTACTTC. Translating gives CASSLDEGGEKTQYF.

The rearrangement links TRBV9 to TRBJ2-3; 8 positions agree with TRBD2. CDR1 is SGDLS and CDR2 is YYNGEE in the germline V gene. The CDR3 contains 16 residues. After removal of 1 base from V and 4 bases from J, the junction contained 8 bases not matched to a gene. The CDR3 region is CASSVTGGAVPDTQYF. The CDR3 coding sequence is TGTGCCAGCAGCGTAACGGGGGGGGCAGTGCCAGATACGCAGTATTTT.

This chain links TRBV4-1 with TRBJ2-5, with 8 bases matching TRBD1. V was pared by 1 base and J by 5 bases, with 0 bases of the junction left unmatched. The germline gives CDR1 MGHRA, CDR2 YSYEKL. The CDR3 contains 13 residues. The CDR3 DNA reads TGCGCCAGCAGCCAAGGGACAGGGGAGACCCAGTACTTC. This gives the protein CASSQGTGETQYF.

The rearrangement links TRBV7-3 to TRBJ2-2; D unresolved. The CDR3 has 13 residues. V shed 3 bases and J shed 3 bases, with 5 bases lying between them. CDR1 is SGHTA, CDR2 FQGTGA, per germline. CDR3 in DNA: TGTGCCAGCAGCTTGGCTGACACCGGGGAGCTGTTTTTT. Encoded protein: CASSLADTGELFF.

This clone was seen a few times. This chain uses TRBV19 with TRBJ1-4; 7 bases agree with TRBD1. After removal of 4 bases from V and 3 bases from J, the junction contained 14 bases not matched to a gene. CDR3 length: 18 residues. Germline loops: CDR1 LNHDA, CDR2 SQIVND (reference sequence). The CDR3 region is CASSRQGSLVRANEKLFF. The CDR3 coding sequence is TGTGCCAGTAGTAGACAGGGTTCATTAGTTAGGGCTAATGAAAAACTGTTTTTT.

The V and J genes are TRBV10-1 and TRBJ2-3, with TRBD2 matching over 7 bases. CDR1 WNHNN and CDR2 SYGVQD come from the germline V gene (reference sequence). V was clipped by 11 bases and J by 2 bases; unmatched bases: 16. The CDR3 has 16 residues. CDR3 loop: CAPNGGTNFVTDTQYF. CDR3 bases: TGCGCCCCCAACGGGGGGACTAACTTTGTCACAGATACGCAGTATTTT.

There are a few counts of this clone. The rearrangement uses TRBV3-1 (or the pseudogene TRBV3-2) and TRBJ1-3; maybe TRBD1 (5 bases). Trimming pared 6 bases from V and 0 bases from J, leaving 12 bases between. The germline CDR1 and CDR2 sequences are LGHDT and YNNKEL (reference sequence). The CDR3 extends over 15 amino acids. The CDR3 spells CASSHVTASGNTIYF. The CDR3 DNA is TGTGCCAGCAGTCACGTGACAGCCTCTGGAAACACCATATATTTT.

The chain is built from TRBV5-6 and TRBJ2-7, with D unresolved. V was clipped by 0 bases and J by 3 bases, with 7 bases between them. The germline V gene has CDR1 SGHDT and CDR2 YYEEEE. This CDR3 is 13 amino acids long. Here the CDR3 reads CASSLAYGYEQYF. DNA for the CDR3: TGTGCCAGCAGCTTGGCCTACGGCTACGAGCAGTACTTC. The entire variable domain, with the rest obtained from reference TRBV5-6 and TRBJ2-7, is as follows: DAGVTQSPTHLIKTRGQQVTLRCSPKSGHDTVSWYQQALGQGPQFIFQYYEEEERQRGNFPDRFSGHQFPNYSSELNVNALLLGDSALYLCASSLAYGYEQYFGPGTRLTVT.

V gene TRBV5-5 combines with J gene TRBJ1-2, with TRBD1 as a possible D gene (5 bases). V gave up 0 bases and J gave up 2 bases, with 8 bases separating them. There are 14 residues in the CDR3. Per the germline V gene, CDR1 is SGHKS and CDR2 is YYEKEE (reference sequence). The CDR3 DNA follows: TGTGCCAGCAGCTTGGTTGCAGGGAACTATGGCTACACCTTC. It specifies CASSLVAGNYGYTF.